The T cell receptor (beta chain) described here comes from a study of technical replicates of blood from several donors (dated by TCRdb to the late 2010s). Concerning this clone: It lacks a known antigen. Base quality data are lacking; no much larger clone is found one base away.

Receptor libraries were prepared by the immunoSEQ multiplex PCR assay. This immuneACCESS table, as held by TCRdb, lists in-frame sequences with V and J called but not all clones. Of the missing ones, under half trace to an unresolved V gene in checked studies; the others have no known cause. The sample records about 81,000 clones, 95% to 97% of which are singletons. About 0.2% of the sample rests with the top ten. Sequencing was done on a sample of T cells isolated from PBMCs. The TCR originated in a human donor in good health.

The nucleotide sequence is TGTGCCAGCAGCTTAACAGCGGGGAACACCGGGGAGCTGTTTTTT. Translated, it gives CASSLTAGNTGELFF. The chain uses TRBV7-9 and TRBJ2-2, and possibly TRBD2, on 6 matching bases. CDR1 SEHNR and CDR2 FQNEAQ were looked up in the germline V gene (reference sequence). The CDR3, cysteine through phenylalanine, is 15 amino acids long. Here the CDR3 DNA is all that survives: 45 bases in frame from base 1. V gives up 2 bases and J gives up 1 base, and the segment between their germline ends measures 8 bases.